The 26 T cell receptor beta chains below all came from one sample that was sequenced in a study of shared clonotypes between healthy human individuals. Profiled with immunoSEQ multiplex PCR; TCRdb holds only in-frame clones, not every one. The table records fewer than 3 million clones, just under 95% of them present only once. The sample consisted of naive CD4+ T cells from PBMCs. Subset indicated: CD45RA+ positively selected. These receptors came from a man aged 18 to 29 in good health. Some clones in this sample may be carry-over from other donors' samples.

As regards this clone: Other nucleotide sequences from this sample produce the same CDR3. The chain combines TRBV5-1 with TRBJ2-7; D unresolved. This CDR3 spans 11 amino acids. V was clipped by 4 bases and J by 5 bases, with 7 bases between them. Germline CDR1 SGHRS, CDR2 YFSETQ. The CDR3 reads CASSLSNEQYF. Here the CDR3 DNA reads TGCGCCAGCAGCCTGAGTAACGAGCAGTACTTC.

This chain connects TRBV2 to TRBJ2-1; TRBD2 is a possible D gene (6 bases). V was clipped by 8 bases and J by 5 bases, with 16 bases between them. This CDR3 contains 14 residues. Germline V gene data show CDR1 as SNHLY and CDR2 as FYNNEI. DNA of the CDR3: TGTGCCAGCGGAGGGGTCGCCAGGGACAATGAGCAGTTCTTC. Protein: CASGGVARDNEQFF.

The chain has TRBV5-1 and TRBJ2-1; D perhaps matches TRBD2 (6 bases). The CDR3 is 15 amino acids. Germline V gives CDR1 SGHRS, CDR2 YFSETQ. V lost 5 bases and J 1 base, leaving 13 bases between the germline ends. CDR3 nucleotide sequence: TGCGCCAGCAGTCCCGGAAGCGGGTCCTACAATGAGCAGTTCTTC. Translating gives CASSPGSGSYNEQFF.

A word on this clone: The sample has other DNA sequences that encode this CDR3 too. V is TRBV7-3 and J is TRBJ2-5, with D uncertain. Germline assignment: CDR1 SGHTA and CDR2 FQGTGA. The ends were cut back, 4 bases at V and 0 bases at J, with 6 bases in the middle. The CDR3 extends over 13 amino acids. The CDR3 DNA is TGTGCCAGCAGCTCGTCCTACCAAGAGACCCAGTACTTC. This translates into CASSSSYQETQYF.

This chain joins TRBV5-1 and TRBJ1-4, with 7 bases aligning to TRBD1. The trim removed 3 bases at V and 7 bases at J, leaving 9 bases unmatched. Germline CDR1 is SGHRS and CDR2 is YFSETQ. This CDR3 is 15 amino acids long. CDR3 amino acids: CASSSAGQAAEKLFF. The CDR3 DNA follows: TGCGCCAGCAGCTCCGCTGGACAGGCGGCTGAAAAACTGTTTTTT.

To note about this clone: Other nucleotide sequences from this sample produce the same CDR3. The chain joins TRBV5-1 to TRBJ1-3; D not certain. Germline V gene data show CDR1 as SGHRS and CDR2 as YFSETQ. This CDR3 is 14 amino acids long. The V and J ends lost 0 bases and 4 bases respectively, with 8 bases between them. CDR3: CASSLDPVGNTIYF. The DNA of the CDR3 is TGCGCCAGCAGCTTGGACCCCGTCGGAAACACCATATATTTT.

This chain links TRBV6-5 with TRBJ2-3; weak D call: TRBD1 (6 bases). Per germline, CDR1 MNHEY and CDR2 SVGAGI. The V end was cut by 2 bases, the J end by 2 bases, with 8 bases between. CDR3 length equals 14 residues. The CDR3 reads CASSYRDTTDTQYF. The CDR3 DNA reads as TGTGCCAGCAGTTACCGGGACACCACAGATACGCAGTATTTT.

The chain joins TRBV19 to TRBJ2-2; possible D gene TRBD1, 6 bases. This CDR3 is built from 15 residues. In germline, CDR1 is LNHDA, CDR2 SQIVND (reference sequence). V lost 7 bases, J lost 0 bases, and 12 bases lay in between. The CDR3 sequence is CASMLGAANTGELFF. The CDR3 coding sequence is TGTGCCAGTATGTTGGGGGCAGCGAACACCGGGGAGCTGTTTTTT.

The chain combines TRBV5-1 with TRBJ2-4; D may correspond to TRBD1 or TRBD2 (5 bases each). The CDR3 totals 14 residues. The V end lost 4 bases, the J end lost 3 bases, and 11 bases lay between the germline ends. Germline V gene data show CDR1 as SGHRS and CDR2 as YFSETQ. The CDR3 sequence: CASSLGVGKNIQYF. The DNA of the CDR3 is TGCGCCAGCAGCCTGGGGGTAGGCAAAAACATTCAGTACTTC.

This chain connects TRBV7-3 to TRBJ2-7, with D perhaps TRBD2 (6 bases). The ends were cut back, 6 bases at V and 3 bases at J, with 12 bases in the middle. CDR1 is SGHTA and CDR2 is FQGTGA in the germline V gene. The CDR3 has 13 residues. DNA for the CDR3: TGTGCCAGCAGTCGGGGGAGAGGCTACGAGCAGTACTTC. Its translation is CASSRGRGYEQYF.

The rearrangement uses TRBV30 and TRBJ2-3, with D possibly TRBD1 on 6 matching bases. Germline V gene sequence: CDR1 GTSNPN, CDR2 SVGIG (reference sequence). This CDR3 is 15 amino acids long. V dropped 0 bases and J dropped 0 bases, with 10 bases sitting between them. The CDR3 here is CAWSVPTGSTDTQYF. In nucleotides, the CDR3 is TGTGCCTGGAGTGTTCCCACAGGGAGCACAGATACGCAGTATTTT.

This chain links TRBV5-4 with TRBJ2-1; D might be TRBD2 (6 bases). Looked up from germline, CDR1 is SGHNT and CDR2 is YYREEE (reference sequence). V lost 4 bases and J lost 4, with 24 bases in between. This CDR3 has 18 residues. This chain's CDR3 is CASSRIGAGRKRYNEQFF. DNA for the CDR3: TGTGCCAGCAGCAGGATCGGGGCCGGGAGAAAAAGGTACAATGAGCAGTTCTTC.

The chain is built from TRBV27 and TRBJ2-3, with D perhaps matching TRBD2 (6 bases). This CDR3 region has 15 residues. The ends were cut back, 7 bases at V and 3 bases at J, with 17 bases in the middle. Germline V gene lookup returns CDR1 MNHEY and CDR2 SMNVEV (reference sequence). The CDR3 reads CASTPRAGRTDTQYF. The CDR3 region has the DNA TGTGCCAGCACCCCCCGGGCAGGGAGGACAGATACGCAGTATTTT.

The chain is built from TRBV7-8 and TRBJ1-1, with D unclear. CDR1 and CDR2 (germline): SGHVS, FQNEAQ. The V end lost 3 bases, the J end lost 4 bases, and 15 bases lay between the germline ends. This CDR3 region has 15 residues. In DNA form, the CDR3 reads TGTGCCAGCAGCTTGGGTTGGGGAAGTGGCACTGAAGCTTTCTTT. Translation gives CASSLGWGSGTEAFF. The whole variable domain, filled in from reference TRBV7-8 and TRBJ1-1, reads GAGVSQSPRYKVAKRGQDVALRCDPISGHVSLFWYQQALGQGPEFLTYFQNEAQLDKSGLPSDRFFAERPEGSVSTLKIQRTQQEDSAVYLCASSLGWGSGTEAFFGQGTRLTVV.

The chain joins TRBV11-3 to TRBJ2-3; 9 bases fit TRBD1. The J segment lost 6 bases and the V segment lost 4 bases, leaving 8 bases of the junction unmatched. The V gene's germline CDR1 is SGHNT and CDR2 YENEEA. The CDR3 has 15 amino acids. CDR3: CASSSTGTGWDTQYF. CDR3 coding DNA: TGTGCCAGCAGCTCGACCGGGACAGGGTGGGATACGCAGTATTTT.

In this sample, this clone turned up once. The chain links TRBV6-5 to TRBJ2-3; the D gene is possibly TRBD2 (6 bases). Trimming pared 9 bases from V and 5 bases from J, leaving 12 bases between. The CDR3 has 12 residues. From germline, CDR1 is MNHEY and CDR2 SVGAGI. CDR3: CARREIVDTQYF. Written as DNA, the CDR3 is TGTGCCAGACGGGAGATTGTAGATACGCAGTATTTT.

The CDR3 bases are TGTGCCAGCAGCTTACTCGGTAATCCCTCTTACAATGAGCAGTTCTTC. This translates into CASSLLGNPSYNEQFF. This chain uses TRBV7-9 with TRBJ2-1, with D uncertain. Germline V gene lookup returns CDR1 SEHNR and CDR2 FQNEAQ (reference sequence). V dropped 2 bases and J dropped 4 bases, with 15 bases sitting between them. This CDR3 has 16 residues.

J is TRBJ2-5 and V is TRBV27; 8 bases map to TRBD2. Germline V lookup: CDR1 MNHEY, CDR2 SMNVEV (reference sequence). The CDR3 sequence is 15 residues long. V dropped 0 bases and J dropped 5; count of bases not matched to a gene: 5. CDR3: CASSLSTSERETQYF. The CDR3 nucleotides read TGTGCCAGCAGTTTATCGACTAGCGAACGGGAGACCCAGTACTTC.

V usage is TRBV5-5 and J usage is TRBJ2-7; D uncertain. This CDR3 has 14 amino acids. The V gene's germline CDR1 is SGHKS and CDR2 YYEKEE (reference sequence). V was cut by 4 bases and J by 0 bases, with 11 bases left in between. The CDR3 region is CASSVETASYEQYF. The CDR3 DNA reads TGTGCCAGCAGCGTGGAGACGGCCTCCTACGAGCAGTACTTC.

The V and J genes are TRBV28 and TRBJ1-2, with TRBD1 identical over 8 bases. J was trimmed by 4 bases and V by 1 base; bases with no gene match: 8. CDR1 is MDHEN, CDR2 SYDVKM, per germline. This CDR3 has 16 amino acids. The CDR3 DNA reads TGTGCCAGCAGTTTATTTGGACAGGGATCTGCCTATGGCTACACCTTC. Protein: CASSLFGQGSAYGYTF.

V usage is TRBV11-2 and J usage is TRBJ2-1; 9 positions match TRBD2. There are 16 residues in the CDR3. V lost 2 bases to trimming and J lost 4 bases; unmatched junction nucleotides: 6. The germline V gene has CDR1 SGHAT and CDR2 FQNNGV. This CDR3 is CASSLMGLAGYNEQFF. The CDR3 nucleotides are TGTGCCAGCAGCTTAATGGGGCTAGCGGGATACAATGAGCAGTTCTTC.

In the case of this clone: This same CDR3 is encoded by further DNA sequences in the sample. V is TRBV7-2 and J is TRBJ2-7, with D perhaps TRBD1 or TRBD2 (5 bases each). The CDR3 consists of 14 residues. Trimming left V 1 base short and J 0 bases short, with 7 bases between. Germline-derived CDR1 and CDR2 are SGHTA and FQGNSA. CDR3 sequence: CASSLGGVSYEQYF. CDR3 DNA sequence: TGTGCCAGCAGCTTAGGAGGGGTCTCCTACGAGCAGTACTTC. The variable domain in full, completed from reference TRBV7-2 and TRBJ2-7, reads GAGVSQSPSNKVTEKGKDVELRCDPISGHTALYWYRQSLGQGLEFLIYFQGNSAPDKSGLPSDRFSAERTGGSVSTLTIQRTQQEDSAVYLCASSLGGVSYEQYFGPGTRLTVT.

The rearrangement links TRBV6-1 to TRBJ2-7, with TRBD1 matching over 9 bases. CDR1 MNHNS and CDR2 SASEGT come from the germline V gene. The CDR3 sequence is 14 residues long. The junction had 4 bases not matched to a gene; V was cut back by 7 bases and J by 0 bases. The CDR3: CASIRDRASYEQYF. As DNA, the CDR3 is TGTGCCAGCATAAGGGACAGGGCCTCCTACGAGCAGTACTTC.

This clone was counted between two and nine times. Other DNA sequences in the same sample also yield this CDR3. The V gene is TRBV2, the J gene TRBJ1-5, with unresolved D. The ends were cut back, 1 base at V and 3 bases at J, with 10 bases in the middle. CDR3 size: 15 residues. Per germline, CDR1 SNHLY and CDR2 FYNNEI. In nucleotides, the CDR3 is TGTGCCAGCAGTGAAGGCCGAGGGAACAATCAGCCCCAGCATTTT. Translation: CASSEGRGNNQPQHF.

The J gene is TRBJ1-5, the V gene TRBV21-1. TRBV21-1 is recorded as a pseudogene. This CDR3 region has 14 residues. CDR3 sequence (DNA): TGTGCCAGCAGCAAAGTACGGGCAAATCAGCCCCAGCATTTT. This codes for CASSKVRANQPQHF.

V and J are TRBV30 and TRBJ2-7; 8 positions agree with TRBD1. V shed 6 bases and J 4 bases; nucleotides not matched to a gene: 11. Germline CDR1 is GTSNPN and CDR2 is SVGIG (reference sequence). There are 14 residues in the CDR3. Here the CDR3 reads CACLRQGKLYEQYF. The CDR3 DNA reads TGTGCCTGTCTTCGACAGGGGAAATTATACGAGCAGTACTTC.